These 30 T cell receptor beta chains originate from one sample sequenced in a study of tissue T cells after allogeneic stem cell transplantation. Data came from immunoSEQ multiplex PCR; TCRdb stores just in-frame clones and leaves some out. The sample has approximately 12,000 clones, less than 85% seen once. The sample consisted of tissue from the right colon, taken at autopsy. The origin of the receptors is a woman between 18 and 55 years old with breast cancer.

CDR3 sequence reads: CASSYSGQGDTGELFF. The CDR3 DNA follows: TGTGCCAGCAGTTACTCCGGACAGGGGGACACCGGGGAGCTGTTTTTT. The rearrangement links TRBV6-5 to TRBJ2-2, with 10 nucleotides matching TRBD1. Germline V gene lookup returns CDR1 MNHEY and CDR2 SVGAGI. CDR3 length: 16 amino acids. V gave up 0 bases and J gave up 3 bases; unmatched junction bases: 1.

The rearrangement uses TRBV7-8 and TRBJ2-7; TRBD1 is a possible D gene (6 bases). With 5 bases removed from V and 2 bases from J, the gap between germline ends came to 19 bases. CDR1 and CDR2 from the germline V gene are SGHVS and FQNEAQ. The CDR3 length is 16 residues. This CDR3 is CASSPAPGQPTYEQYF. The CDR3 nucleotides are TGTGCCAGCAGCCCGGCCCCTGGACAGCCCACCTACGAGCAGTACTTC. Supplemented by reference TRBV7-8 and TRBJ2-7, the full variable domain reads GAGVSQSPRYKVAKRGQDVALRCDPISGHVSLFWYQQALGQGPEFLTYFQNEAQLDKSGLPSDRFFAERPEGSVSTLKIQRTQQEDSAVYLCASSPAPGQPTYEQYFGPGTRLTVT.

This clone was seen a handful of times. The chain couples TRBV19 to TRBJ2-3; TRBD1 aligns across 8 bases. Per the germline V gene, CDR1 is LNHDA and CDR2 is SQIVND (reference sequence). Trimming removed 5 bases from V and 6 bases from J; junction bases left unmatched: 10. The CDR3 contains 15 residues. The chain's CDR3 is CASSPRTGFDDTQYF. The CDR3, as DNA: TGTGCCAGTAGTCCGCGGACAGGGTTTGACGATACGCAGTATTTT.

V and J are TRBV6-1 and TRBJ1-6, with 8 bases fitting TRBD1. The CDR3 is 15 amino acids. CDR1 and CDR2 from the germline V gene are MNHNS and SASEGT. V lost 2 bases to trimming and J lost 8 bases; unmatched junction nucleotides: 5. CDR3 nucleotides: TGTGCCAGCAGTGAACTGACAGGGGAGCATTCACCCCTCCACTTT. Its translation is CASSELTGEHSPLHF.

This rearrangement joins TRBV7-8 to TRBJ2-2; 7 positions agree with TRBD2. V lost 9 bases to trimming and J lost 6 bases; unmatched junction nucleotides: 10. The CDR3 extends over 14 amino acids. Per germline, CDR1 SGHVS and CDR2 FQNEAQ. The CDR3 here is CASSGRVLAGELFF. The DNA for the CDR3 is TGTGCCAGTAGCGGGCGAGTCTTAGCCGGGGAGCTGTTTTTT.

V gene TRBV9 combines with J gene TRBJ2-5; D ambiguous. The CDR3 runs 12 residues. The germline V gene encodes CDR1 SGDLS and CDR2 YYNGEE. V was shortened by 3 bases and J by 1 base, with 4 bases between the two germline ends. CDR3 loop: CASSASQETQYF. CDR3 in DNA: TGTGCCAGCAGCGCTAGCCAAGAGACCCAGTACTTC.

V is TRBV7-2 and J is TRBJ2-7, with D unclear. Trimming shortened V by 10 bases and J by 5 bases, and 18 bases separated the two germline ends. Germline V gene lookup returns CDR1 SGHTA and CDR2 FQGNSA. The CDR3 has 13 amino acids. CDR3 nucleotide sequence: TGTGCCACCGCGGTTAGCATGGCTGACGAGCAGTACTTC. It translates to CATAVSMADEQYF.

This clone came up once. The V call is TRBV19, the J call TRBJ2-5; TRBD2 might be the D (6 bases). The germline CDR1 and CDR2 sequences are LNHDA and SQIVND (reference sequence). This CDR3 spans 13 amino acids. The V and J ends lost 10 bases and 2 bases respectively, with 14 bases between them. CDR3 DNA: TGTGCCACTTCTCCCGGGGGACAAGAGACCCAGTACTTC. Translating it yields CATSPGGQETQYF.

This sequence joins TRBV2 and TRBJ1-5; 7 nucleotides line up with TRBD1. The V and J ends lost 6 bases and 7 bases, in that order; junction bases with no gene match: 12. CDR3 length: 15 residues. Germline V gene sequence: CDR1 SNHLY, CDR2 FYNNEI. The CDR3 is CASRGDTGVGQPQHF. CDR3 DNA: TGTGCCAGCAGGGGGGACACAGGGGTAGGGCAGCCCCAGCATTTT.

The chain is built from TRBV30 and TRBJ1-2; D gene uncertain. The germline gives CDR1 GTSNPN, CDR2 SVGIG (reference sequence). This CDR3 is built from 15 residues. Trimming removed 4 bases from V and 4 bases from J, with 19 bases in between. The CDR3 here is CAWTTGPTGSYGYTF. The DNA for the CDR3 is TGTGCCTGGACGACCGGGCCGACGGGCTCCTATGGCTACACCTTC.

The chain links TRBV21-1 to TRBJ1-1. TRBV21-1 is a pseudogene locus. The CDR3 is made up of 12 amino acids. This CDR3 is CASSNGRACAFF. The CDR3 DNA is TGTGCCAGCAGCAATGGACGGGCTTGTGCTTTCTTT.

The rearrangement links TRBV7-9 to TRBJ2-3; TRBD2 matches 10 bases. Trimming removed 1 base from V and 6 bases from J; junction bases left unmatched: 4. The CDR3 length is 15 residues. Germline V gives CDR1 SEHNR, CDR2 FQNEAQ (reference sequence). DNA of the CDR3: TGTGCCAGCAGCTTAGGCCTAGCGGGAGAGGATACGCAGTATTTT. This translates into CASSLGLAGEDTQYF.

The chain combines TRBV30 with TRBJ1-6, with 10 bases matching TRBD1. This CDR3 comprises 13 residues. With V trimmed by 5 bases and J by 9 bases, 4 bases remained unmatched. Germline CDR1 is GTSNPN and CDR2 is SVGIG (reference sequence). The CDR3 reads CAWAGTGASPLHF. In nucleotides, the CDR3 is TGTGCCTGGGCCGGGACAGGGGCTTCACCCCTCCACTTT.

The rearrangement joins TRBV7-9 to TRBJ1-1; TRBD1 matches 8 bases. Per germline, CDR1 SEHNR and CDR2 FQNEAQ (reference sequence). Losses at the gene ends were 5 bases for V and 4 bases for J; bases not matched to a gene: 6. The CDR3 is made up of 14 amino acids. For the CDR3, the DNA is TGTGCCAGCAGCCGTTACAGGGGGGGCACTGAAGCTTTCTTT. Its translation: CASSRYRGGTEAFF.

The CDR3 bases are TGTGCCAGCAGTGATCACCAGGGAACTAACACTGAAGCTTTCTTT. Protein product: CASSDHQGTNTEAFF. The gene calls are TRBV6-1 and TRBJ1-1; D perhaps matches TRBD1 (5 bases). CDR1 is MNHNS, CDR2 SASEGT, per germline. The V end was cut by 3 bases, the J end by 2 bases, with 13 bases between. CDR3 length equals 15 residues.

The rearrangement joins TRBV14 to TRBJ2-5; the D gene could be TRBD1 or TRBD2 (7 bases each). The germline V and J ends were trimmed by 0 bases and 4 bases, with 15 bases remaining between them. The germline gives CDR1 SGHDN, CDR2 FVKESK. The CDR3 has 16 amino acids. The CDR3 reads CASSQDLRGGGETQYF. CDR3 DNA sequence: TGTGCCAGCAGCCAAGACCTCAGGGGGGGCGGAGAGACCCAGTACTTC. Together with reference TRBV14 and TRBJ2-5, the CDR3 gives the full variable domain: EAGVTQFPSHSVIEKGQTVTLRCDPISGHDNLYWYRRVMGKEIKFLLHFVKESKQDESGMPNNRFLAERTGGTYSTLKVQPAELEDSGVYFCASSQDLRGGGETQYFGPGTRLLVL.

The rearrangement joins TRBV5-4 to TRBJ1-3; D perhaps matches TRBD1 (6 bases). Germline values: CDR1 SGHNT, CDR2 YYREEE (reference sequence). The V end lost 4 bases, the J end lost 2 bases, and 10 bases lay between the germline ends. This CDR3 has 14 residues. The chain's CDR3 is CASSPDRPGNTIYF. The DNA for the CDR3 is TGTGCCAGCAGCCCGGACAGACCTGGAAACACCATATATTTT.

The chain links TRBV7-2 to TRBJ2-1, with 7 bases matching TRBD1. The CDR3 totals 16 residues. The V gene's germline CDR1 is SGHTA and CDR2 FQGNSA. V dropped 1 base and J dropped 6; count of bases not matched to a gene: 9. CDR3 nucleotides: TGTGCCAGCAGCTTAGGGTCCGACAGGGTAATCAATGAGCAGTTCTTC. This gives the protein CASSLGSDRVINEQFF.

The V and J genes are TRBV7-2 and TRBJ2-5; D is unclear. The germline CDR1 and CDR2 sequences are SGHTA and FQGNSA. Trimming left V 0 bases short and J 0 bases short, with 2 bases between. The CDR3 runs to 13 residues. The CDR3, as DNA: TGTGCCAGCAGCTTAGCGTACCAAGAGACCCAGTACTTC. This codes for CASSLAYQETQYF. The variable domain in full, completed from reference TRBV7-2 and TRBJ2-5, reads GAGVSQSPSNKVTEKGKDVELRCDPISGHTALYWYRQSLGQGLEFLIYFQGNSAPDKSGLPSDRFSAERTGGSVSTLTIQRTQQEDSAVYLCASSLAYQETQYFGPGTRLLVL.

The CDR3 sequence is CASREDSYEQYF. The CDR3, as DNA: TGTGCCAGCAGGGAGGACAGCTACGAGCAGTACTTC. This chain joins TRBV2 and TRBJ2-7, with D possibly TRBD1 on 6 matching bases. Trimming pared 6 bases from V and 3 bases from J, leaving 9 bases between. The germline gives CDR1 SNHLY, CDR2 FYNNEI. CDR3 size: 12 residues.

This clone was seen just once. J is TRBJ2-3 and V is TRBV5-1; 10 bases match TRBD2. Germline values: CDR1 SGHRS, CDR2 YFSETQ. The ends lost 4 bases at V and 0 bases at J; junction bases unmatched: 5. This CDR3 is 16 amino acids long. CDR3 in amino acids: CASSTGLAESTDTQYF. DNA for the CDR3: TGCGCCAGCAGCACCGGACTAGCGGAAAGCACAGATACGCAGTATTTT.

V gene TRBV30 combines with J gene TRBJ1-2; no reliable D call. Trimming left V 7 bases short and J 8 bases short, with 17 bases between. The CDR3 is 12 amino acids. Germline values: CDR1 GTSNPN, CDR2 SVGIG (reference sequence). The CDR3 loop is CAYLYVNRGYTF. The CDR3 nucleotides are TGTGCCTACCTCTACGTTAATCGAGGCTACACCTTC.

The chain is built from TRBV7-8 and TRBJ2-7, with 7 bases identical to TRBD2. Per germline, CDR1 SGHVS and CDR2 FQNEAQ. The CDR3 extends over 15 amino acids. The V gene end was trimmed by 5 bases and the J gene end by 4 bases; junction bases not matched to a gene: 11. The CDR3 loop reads CASSAKSGVLYEQYF. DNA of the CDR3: TGTGCCAGCAGCGCCAAAAGCGGGGTTCTTTACGAGCAGTACTTC.

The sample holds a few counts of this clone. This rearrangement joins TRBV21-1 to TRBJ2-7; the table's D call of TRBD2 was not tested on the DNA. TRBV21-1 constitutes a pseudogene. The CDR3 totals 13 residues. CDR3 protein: CASSTRGPWEQYF. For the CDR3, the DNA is TGTGCCAGCAGCACGCGGGGGCCCTGGGAGCAGTACTTC.

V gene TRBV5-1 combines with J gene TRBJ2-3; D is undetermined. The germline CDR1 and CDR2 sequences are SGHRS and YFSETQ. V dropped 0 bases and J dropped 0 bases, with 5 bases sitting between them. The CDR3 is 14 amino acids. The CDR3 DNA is TGCGCCAGCAGCTTGGTTATTAGCACAGATACGCAGTATTTT. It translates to CASSLVISTDTQYF.

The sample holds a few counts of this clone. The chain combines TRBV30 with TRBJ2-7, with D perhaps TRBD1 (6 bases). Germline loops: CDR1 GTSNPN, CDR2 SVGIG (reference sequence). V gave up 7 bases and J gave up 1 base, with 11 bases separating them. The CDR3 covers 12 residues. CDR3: CASSDSSYEQYF. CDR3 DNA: TGTGCCTCTTCGGACAGTTCCTACGAGCAGTACTTC.

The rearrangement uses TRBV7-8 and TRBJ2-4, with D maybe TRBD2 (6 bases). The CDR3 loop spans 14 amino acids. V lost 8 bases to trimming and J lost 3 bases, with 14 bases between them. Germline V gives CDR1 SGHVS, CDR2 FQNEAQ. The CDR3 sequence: CASAGSAGKNIQYF. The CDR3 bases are TGTGCCAGCGCGGGATCGGCCGGCAAAAACATTCAGTACTTC.

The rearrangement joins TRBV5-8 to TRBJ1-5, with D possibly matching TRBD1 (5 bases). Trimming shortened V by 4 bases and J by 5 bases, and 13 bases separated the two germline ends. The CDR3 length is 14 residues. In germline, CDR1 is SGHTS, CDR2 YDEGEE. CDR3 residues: CASSPRLGDQPQHF. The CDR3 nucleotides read TGTGCCAGCAGCCCCCGTTTAGGGGATCAGCCCCAGCATTTT.

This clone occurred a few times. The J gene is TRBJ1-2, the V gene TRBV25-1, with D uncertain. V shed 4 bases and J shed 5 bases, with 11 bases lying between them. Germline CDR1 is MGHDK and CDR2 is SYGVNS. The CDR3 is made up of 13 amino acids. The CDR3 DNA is TGTGCCAGCAGTGGTTCAGTAATTTATGGCTACACCTTC. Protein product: CASSGSVIYGYTF.

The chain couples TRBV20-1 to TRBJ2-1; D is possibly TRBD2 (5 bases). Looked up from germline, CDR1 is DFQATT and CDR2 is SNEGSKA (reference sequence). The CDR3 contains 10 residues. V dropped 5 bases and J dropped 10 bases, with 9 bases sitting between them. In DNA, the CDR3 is TGCAGTGCTTGGCGAGGGGAGCAGTTCTTC. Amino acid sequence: CSAWRGEQFF.